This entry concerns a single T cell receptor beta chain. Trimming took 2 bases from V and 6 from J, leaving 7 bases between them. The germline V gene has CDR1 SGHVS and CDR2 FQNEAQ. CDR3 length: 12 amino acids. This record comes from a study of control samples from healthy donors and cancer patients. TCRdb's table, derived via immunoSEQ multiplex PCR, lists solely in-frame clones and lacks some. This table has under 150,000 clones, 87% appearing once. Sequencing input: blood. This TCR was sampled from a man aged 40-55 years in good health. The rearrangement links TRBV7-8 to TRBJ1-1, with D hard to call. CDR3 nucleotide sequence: TGTGCCAGCAGCTTATCAGGCTCTGAAGCTTTCTTT. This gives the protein CASSLSGSEAFF.